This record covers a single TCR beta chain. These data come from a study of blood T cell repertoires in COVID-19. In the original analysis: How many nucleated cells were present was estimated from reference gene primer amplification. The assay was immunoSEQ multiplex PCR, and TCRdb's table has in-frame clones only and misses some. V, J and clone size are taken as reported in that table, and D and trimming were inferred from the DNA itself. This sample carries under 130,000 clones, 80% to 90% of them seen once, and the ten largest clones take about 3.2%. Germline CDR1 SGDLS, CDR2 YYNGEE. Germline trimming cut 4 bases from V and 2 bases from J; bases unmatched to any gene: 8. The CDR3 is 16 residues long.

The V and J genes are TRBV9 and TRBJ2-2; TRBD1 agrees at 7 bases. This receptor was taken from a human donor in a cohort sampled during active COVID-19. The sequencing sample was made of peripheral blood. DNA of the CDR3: TGTGCCAGCAGCAAAGACGGGACAGATAACACCGGGGAGCTGTTTTTT. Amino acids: CASSKDGTDNTGELFF.